This record covers a single T cell receptor beta chain. Its specificity is unknown. The sequenced material, unsorted PBMC DNA, was run on ten immunoSEQ deep assay plates. Measured with immunoSEQ multiplex PCR; TCRdb has only the in-frame clones, and not every one. The data show 400,000 to 600,000 clones, with 79% seen just once and under 15% held by the top ten. The sample comes from a study of shared clonotypes between healthy human individuals. Whole-study context: Aged 18 to 49, the donors were two women and a few men.

All of the donors resided in Nashville, Tennessee, and each was a Caucasian adult. Study-level points and caveats: Clonotype sharing among the donors was expected to vary with sequencing depth.

The material sequenced was PBMCs. The TCR originated in a woman aged 40 to 55 in good health. Some clones in this sample may be carry-over from other donors' samples.

In DNA form, the CDR3 reads TGTGCCAGCAGCAACCGACTAGCGGGAGGGGAGACCCAGTACTTC. It specifies CASSNRLAGGETQYF. The chain couples TRBV7-2 to TRBJ2-5, with 14 positions matching TRBD2. After removal of 5 bases from V and 5 bases from J, the junction contained 4 bases not matched to a gene. CDR1 is SGHTA and CDR2 is FQGNSA in the germline V gene. The CDR3 consists of 15 residues.